One and the same sample provided the 7 T cell receptor beta chains below, sequenced in a study of T cell responses to AZD1222 COVID-19 vaccine. The repertoire was sequenced with immunoSEQ multiplex PCR; TCRdb's copy has only in-frame clones and lacks some. The sample carries about 120,000 clones, roughly 87% recorded once. Sample: peripheral blood, taken on day 0 of AZD1222 vaccination. Receptors originate from an adult in good health.

CDR3 amino acids: CASSIGWYNEQFF. The DNA for the CDR3 is TGTGCCAGTAGTATCGGGTGGTACAATGAGCAGTTCTTC. The J gene is TRBJ2-1, the V gene TRBV19, with D uncertain. Between the trimmed V and J ends, which lost 3 bases and 4 bases, there was a span of 7 bases. The CDR3 extends over 13 amino acids. The germline CDR1 and CDR2 sequences are LNHDA and SQIVND (reference sequence). The full variable domain, its missing parts supplied by reference TRBV19 and TRBJ2-1, is DGGITQSPKYLFRKEGQNVTLSCEQNLNHDAMYWYRQDPGQGLRLIYYSQIVNDFQKGDIAEGYSVSREKKESFPLTVTSAQKNPTAFYLCASSIGWYNEQFFGPGTRLTVL.

The rearrangement uses TRBV14 and TRBJ2-3; D is uncertain. Germline V gene lookup returns CDR1 SGHDN and CDR2 FVKESK. This CDR3 is built from 12 residues. V was cut by 0 bases and J by 6 bases, with 4 bases left in between. The CDR3 protein is CASSQDWDTQYF. The CDR3 DNA reads TGTGCCAGCAGCCAAGATTGGGATACGCAGTATTTT.

The V gene is TRBV9, the J gene TRBJ1-4; D may be TRBD1 (5 bases). The CDR3 spans 15 residues. The V end was cut by 0 bases, the J end by 4 bases, with 10 bases between. The germline V gene encodes CDR1 SGDLS and CDR2 YYNGEE. The CDR3 nucleotides read TGTGCCAGCAGCGTAGCTGATAGGGGTAATGAAAAACTGTTTTTT. Translation: CASSVADRGNEKLFF. The entire variable domain, with the rest obtained from reference TRBV9 and TRBJ1-4, is as follows: DSGVTQTPKHLITATGQRVTLRCSPRSGDLSVYWYQQSLDQGLQFLIQYYNGEERAKGNILERFSAQQFPDLHSELNLSSLELGDSALYFCASSVADRGNEKLFFGSGTQLSVL.

The rearrangement uses TRBV9 and TRBJ2-7, with a tentative D call TRBD1 (6 bases). V dropped 4 bases and J dropped 0 bases, with 14 bases sitting between them. CDR1 is SGDLS and CDR2 is YYNGEE in the germline V gene. There are 15 residues in the CDR3. The CDR3 is CASSLGQSSSYEQYF. CDR3 bases: TGTGCCAGCAGCCTCGGACAGAGTAGCTCCTACGAGCAGTACTTC.

The gene calls are TRBV5-1 and TRBJ2-7; D perhaps matches TRBD1 (6 bases). Trimming pared 4 bases from V and 3 bases from J, leaving 11 bases between. CDR3 size: 13 residues. Germline V CDR1 and CDR2: SGHRS, YFSETQ. CDR3 residues: CASSQGMYYEQYF. In nucleotides, the CDR3 is TGCGCCAGCAGCCAGGGGATGTACTACGAGCAGTACTTC.

For the CDR3, the DNA is TGTGCCAGCAGTCCCTGGGTCCCCAATCGGGGGCAGTACTTC. This sequence encodes CASSPWVPNRGQYF. The rearrangement uses TRBV27 and TRBJ2-7, with D tentatively TRBD2 (5 bases). V lost 5 bases, J lost 9 bases, and 20 bases lay in between. Germline V gene data show CDR1 as MNHEY and CDR2 as SMNVEV (reference sequence). The CDR3 runs to 14 residues.

This clone was seen only a few times. This chain links TRBV3-1 (or the pseudogene TRBV3-2) with TRBJ1-6, with no clear D. From germline, CDR1 is LGHDT and CDR2 YNNKEL (reference sequence). The CDR3 extends over 13 amino acids. V lost 0 bases, J lost 9 bases, and 6 bases lay in between. This CDR3 is CASSQDWSSPLHF. The CDR3 region has the DNA TGTGCCAGCAGCCAAGATTGGAGTTCACCCCTCCACTTT.